This entry concerns a single TCR beta chain. This sample is part of a study of control samples from healthy donors and cancer patients. The table came from immunoSEQ multiplex PCR; TCRdb's copy has only in-frame clones and leaves some out. The profile shows over 100,000 clones, about 91% of them singletons. Germline CDR1 reads GTSNPN; CDR2 reads SVGIG (reference sequence). Trimming stripped 3 bases from V and 5 bases from J, with 16 bases between. The CDR3 totals 14 residues. This clonotype was sampled from a man aged 40-55 years in good health. The chain combines TRBV30 with TRBJ1-2, with TRBD1 as a possible D gene (5 bases). The material sequenced was blood. The CDR3 DNA is TGTGCCTGGAGCTCCCAGGGAAGAACATATGGCTACACCTTC. Amino acids: CAWSSQGRTYGYTF.